Below are 21 T cell receptor beta chains sequenced from a single sample in a study of CD8 T cells in ankylosing spondylitis. Study-level points and caveats: Characteristic, it appeared, of ankylosing spondylitis blood was a TCR beta motif of about eight highly homologous variants.

The antigens of these receptors remain unknown. A single record per CDR3 protein comes from TCRdb applying MiXCR to the 5' RACE reads. The data contain roughly 440,000 distinct CDR3 sequences, about 15% of them seen just once; the ten biggest clones take up just over 1%. The sample consisted of blood, either unsorted or a sorted T cell fraction (not recorded which). Receptors were obtained from a male donor with ankylosing spondylitis.

This clonotype was recorded a few times. The chain recombines TRBV5-1 with TRBJ1-1, with D possibly TRBD1 on 6 matching bases. CDR1 and CDR2 (germline): SGHRS, YFSETQ. Trimming left V 1 base short and J 1 base short, with 11 bases between. The CDR3 is made up of 15 amino acids. The DNA of the CDR3 is TGCGCCAGCAGCTTGATAGACAGGAGGAACACTGAAGCTTTCTTT. Its protein product is CASSLIDRRNTEAFF. The full variable domain, completed using reference TRBV5-1 and TRBJ1-1, is KAGVTQTPRYLIKTRGQQVTLSCSPISGHRSVSWYQQTPGQGLQFLFEYFSETQRNKGNFPGRFSGRQFSNSRSEMNVSTLELGDSALYLCASSLIDRRNTEAFFGQGTRLTVV.

This clonotype was found a few times. This sequence joins TRBV3-1 and TRBJ1-2; D uncertain. This CDR3 is built from 14 residues. Per the germline V gene, CDR1 is LGHDT and CDR2 is YNNKEL (reference sequence). V gave up 1 base and J gave up 3 bases, with 9 bases separating them. The CDR3 is CASSQGWQDYGYTF. Here the CDR3 DNA reads TGTGCCAGCAGCCAAGGTTGGCAGGACTATGGCTACACCTTC.

The chain has TRBV18 and TRBJ2-7; 14 positions match TRBD2. V shed 2 bases, J shed 7 bases, and the junction held 7 bases outside the gene matches. CDR3 length: 16 residues. Germline V gene data show CDR1 as KGHSH and CDR2 as LQKENI. The CDR3 reads CASSPGGLAGGREQYF. In DNA, the CDR3 is TGTGCCAGCTCACCAGGAGGACTAGCGGGGGGTCGGGAGCAGTACTTC. The full variable domain, in which reference TRBV18 and TRBJ2-7 provide the parts outside the CDR3, is NAGVMQNPRHLVRRRGQEARLRCSPMKGHSHVYWYRQLPEEGLKFMVYLQKENIIDESGMPKERFSAEFPKEGPSILRIQQVVRGDSAAYFCASSPGGLAGGREQYFGPGTRLTVT.

J is TRBJ1-5 and V is TRBV3-1; unclear D gene. V was clipped by 2 bases and J by 7 bases, with 6 bases between them. The CDR3 sequence is 12 residues long. The germline CDR1 and CDR2 sequences are LGHDT and YNNKEL (reference sequence). Here the CDR3 DNA reads TGTGCCAGCAGCCAATCCGGGCAGCCCCAGCATTTT. It codes for CASSQSGQPQHF.

The chain has TRBV3-1 and TRBJ1-1; tentative D call: TRBD1 (5 bases). In germline, CDR1 is LGHDT, CDR2 YNNKEL (reference sequence). The V and J ends lost 1 base and 1 base respectively, with 7 bases between them. CDR3 length equals 14 residues. The CDR3 loop reads CASSQADRNTEAFF. The CDR3 coding sequence is TGTGCCAGCAGCCAAGCTGACAGGAACACTGAAGCTTTCTTT. Supplemented by reference TRBV3-1 and TRBJ1-1, the full variable domain reads DTAVSQTPKYLVTQMGNDKSIKCEQNLGHDTMYWYKQDSKKFLKIMFSYNNKELIINETVPNRFSPKSPDKAHLNLHINSLELGDSAVYFCASSQADRNTEAFFGQGTRLTVV.

This chain uses TRBV30 with TRBJ2-7; D is perhaps TRBD2 (5 bases). This CDR3 spans 13 amino acids. The V end lost 8 bases, the J end lost 2 bases, and 16 bases lay between the germline ends. In germline, CDR1 is GTSNPN, CDR2 SVGIG (reference sequence). The CDR3 region has the DNA TGTGCCCGATCTGGGAGCAGAGCCTACGAGCAGTACTTC. Protein: CARSGSRAYEQYF.

The V gene is TRBV5-1, the J gene TRBJ2-5; tentative D call: TRBD2 (5 bases). Trimming took off 3 bases at V and 5 bases at J, with 17 bases between the two ends. The CDR3 spans 15 residues. Germline V CDR1 and CDR2: SGHRS, YFSETQ. DNA of the CDR3: TGCGCCAGCAGCTCCCCCCGGGGTAGAGCCGAGACCCAGTACTTC. This sequence encodes CASSSPRGRAETQYF.

This clonotype was seen only a few times. This rearrangement joins TRBV7-2 to TRBJ2-3; the match to TRBD1 covers 8 bases. Germline trimming cut 4 bases from V and 2 bases from J; bases unmatched to any gene: 11. The CDR3 spans 17 residues. Per the germline V gene, CDR1 is SGHTA and CDR2 is FQGNSA. Here the CDR3 DNA reads TGTGCCAGCAGCTCCCCCGACAGGGGACGCCTCACAGATACGCAGTATTTT. Translated: CASSSPDRGRLTDTQYF.

V usage is TRBV7-9 and J usage is TRBJ1-1; 10 nucleotides match TRBD1. CDR3 length: 15 residues. With 4 bases clipped from V and 1 base from J, the junction kept 3 bases outside the gene matches. Germline CDR1 reads SEHNR; CDR2 reads FQNEAQ (reference sequence). The CDR3 loop reads CASSSGQGGNTEAFF. The DNA of the CDR3 is TGTGCCAGCAGCTCAGGACAGGGGGGGAACACTGAAGCTTTCTTT.

This clonotype was counted a few times. The J gene is TRBJ1-3, the V gene TRBV6-2 or TRBV6-3; tentatively, D is TRBD1 (5 bases). The CDR3 extends over 15 amino acids. The V end lost 4 bases, the J end lost 0 bases, and 10 bases lay between the germline ends. The germline gives CDR1 MNHEY, CDR2 SVGEGT. CDR3 sequence (DNA): TGTGCCAGCAGTTCGGGACGGTTCTCTGGAAACACCATATATTTT. Its translation is CASSSGRFSGNTIYF.

The chain is built from TRBV9 and TRBJ2-1; 11 bases line up with TRBD1. The V gene's germline CDR1 is SGDLS and CDR2 YYNGEE. This CDR3 has 15 residues. The V and J ends lost 2 bases and 8 bases, in that order; junction bases with no gene match: 6. The CDR3 is CASSVEGQGVHEQFF. The CDR3 bases are TGTGCCAGCAGCGTCGAGGGACAGGGGGTCCATGAGCAGTTCTTC.

This clonotype was seen only a few times. The chain recombines TRBV18 with TRBJ2-4, with D perhaps TRBD2 (6 bases). Trimming removed 8 bases at V and 5 bases at J, with 22 bases between. Germline V gene sequence: CDR1 KGHSH, CDR2 LQKENI. The CDR3 extends over 16 amino acids. The CDR3 is CASTSSNSWRENIQYF. The CDR3 DNA sequence: TGTGCCAGCACCAGCTCTAATAGTTGGAGGGAAAACATTCAGTACTTC.

The chain uses TRBV5-1 and TRBJ1-2; perhaps TRBD1 as D (6 bases). The germline V and J ends were trimmed by 4 bases and 2 bases, with 15 bases remaining between them. Per germline, CDR1 SGHRS and CDR2 YFSETQ. The CDR3 has 15 amino acids. As DNA, the CDR3 is TGCGCCAGCAGCACGGGGGACACCTCAAACTATGGCTACACCTTC. Translation: CASSTGDTSNYGYTF.

The chain couples TRBV5-1 to TRBJ2-5; possibly TRBD1 for D (5 bases). The germline V gene encodes CDR1 SGHRS and CDR2 YFSETQ. CDR3 length: 13 residues. V lost 0 bases to trimming and J lost 7 bases, with 10 bases between them. The CDR3 is CASSLGGSGTQYF. The CDR3 bases are TGCGCCAGCAGCTTGGGGGGCTCGGGGACCCAGTACTTC.

The chain has TRBV12-3 or TRBV12-4 and TRBJ1-2, with 7 bases matching TRBD1. The CDR3 is 12 amino acids. V shed 6 bases and J 8 bases; nucleotides not matched to a gene: 6. The CDR3 is CASSEQGRGYTF. The CDR3 DNA is TGTGCCAGCAGCGAACAGGGGCGGGGCTACACCTTC.

The chain carries TRBV5-1 and TRBJ2-2, with D unclear. The germline gives CDR1 SGHRS, CDR2 YFSETQ. With 0 bases removed from V and 0 bases from J, the gap between germline ends came to 6 bases. This CDR3 is 15 amino acids long. The CDR3 region has the DNA TGCGCCAGCAGCTTGGAACTGGCGAACACCGGGGAGCTGTTTTTT. Protein: CASSLELANTGELFF.

CDR3 coding DNA: TGTGCCAGCAGCCTAGAGGGGTTCGGGTGGGATGAGCAGTTCTTC. Translated: CASSLEGFGWDEQFF. The chain joins TRBV2 to TRBJ2-1, with D perhaps given as TRBD1 or TRBD2 (5 bases each). Trimming removed 6 bases from V and 8 bases from J, with 20 bases in between. The CDR3 length is 15 residues. The germline CDR1 and CDR2 sequences are SNHLY and FYNNEI.

This clonotype was recorded many times. The CDR3 DNA sequence: TGTGCCAGCAGCTTAGCCGGGAACCAATACAATGAGCAGTTCTTC. Residues: CASSLAGNQYNEQFF. The V gene is TRBV7-2, the J gene TRBJ2-1, with TRBD2 as a possible D gene (5 bases). Between the trimmed V and J ends, which lost 0 bases and 4 bases, there was a span of 10 bases. CDR1 is SGHTA and CDR2 is FQGNSA in the germline V gene. CDR3 length: 15 residues.

The chain carries TRBV10-3 and TRBJ1-2; the D is unclear. CDR3 length: 11 amino acids. Germline assignment: CDR1 ENHRY and CDR2 SYGVKD. The V end was cut by 0 bases, the J end by 7 bases, with 3 bases between. The DNA for the CDR3 is TGTGCCATCAGTGAGTCGGGTGGCTACACCTTC. Protein sequence: CAISESGGYTF.

This clonotype was seen a few times. The chain is built from TRBV11-2 and TRBJ2-1; D might be TRBD2 (6 bases). V shed 5 bases and J shed 4 bases, with 15 bases lying between them. Germline assignment: CDR1 SGHAT and CDR2 FQNNGV. This CDR3 contains 15 residues. CDR3 loop: CASSERAHLYNEQFF. The CDR3 nucleotides read TGTGCCAGCAGCGAGCGGGCTCATTTGTACAATGAGCAGTTCTTC.

This clonotype came up many times. CDR3 bases: TGTGCCAGCAGAGAGACCCAGGGTTTAACCGTGGACGAGCAGTACTTC. Translated: CASRETQGLTVDEQYF. The chain links TRBV2 to TRBJ2-7; possible D gene TRBD1, 5 bases. The germline V and J ends were trimmed by 6 bases and 5 bases, with 23 bases remaining between them. The CDR3 contains 16 residues. Per the germline V gene, CDR1 is SNHLY and CDR2 is FYNNEI.